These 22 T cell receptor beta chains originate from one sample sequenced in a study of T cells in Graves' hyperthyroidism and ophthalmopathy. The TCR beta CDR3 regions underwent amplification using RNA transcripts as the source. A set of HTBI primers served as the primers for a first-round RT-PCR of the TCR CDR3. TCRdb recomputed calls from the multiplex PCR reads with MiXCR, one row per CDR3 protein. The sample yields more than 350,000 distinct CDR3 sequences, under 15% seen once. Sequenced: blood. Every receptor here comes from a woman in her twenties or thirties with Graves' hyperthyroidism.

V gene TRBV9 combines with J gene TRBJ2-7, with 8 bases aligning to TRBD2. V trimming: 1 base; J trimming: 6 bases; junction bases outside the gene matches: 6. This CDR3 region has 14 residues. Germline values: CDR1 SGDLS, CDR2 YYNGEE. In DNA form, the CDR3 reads TGTGCCAGCAGCGTACAGCGGGAGCTGGGCGAGCAGTACTTC. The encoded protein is CASSVQRELGEQYF. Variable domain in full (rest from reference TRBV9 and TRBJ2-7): DSGVTQTPKHLITATGQRVTLRCSPRSGDLSVYWYQQSLDQGLQFLIQYYNGEERAKGNILERFSAQQFPDLHSELNLSSLELGDSALYFCASSVQRELGEQYFGPGTRLTVT.

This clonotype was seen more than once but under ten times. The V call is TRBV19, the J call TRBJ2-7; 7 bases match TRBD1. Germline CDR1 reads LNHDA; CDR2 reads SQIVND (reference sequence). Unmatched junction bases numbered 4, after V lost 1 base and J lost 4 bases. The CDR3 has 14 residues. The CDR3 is CASSIASRGYEQYF. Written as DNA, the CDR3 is TGTGCCAGTAGTATAGCTAGCAGGGGGTACGAGCAGTACTTC.

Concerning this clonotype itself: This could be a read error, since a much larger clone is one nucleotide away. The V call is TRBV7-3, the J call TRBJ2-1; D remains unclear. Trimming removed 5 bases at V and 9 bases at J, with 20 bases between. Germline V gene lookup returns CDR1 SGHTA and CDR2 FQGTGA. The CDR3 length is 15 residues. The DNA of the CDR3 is TGTGCCAGCAGCCCAGCCCCTTCGGCCGGTAGTGAGCAGTTCTTC. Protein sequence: CASSPAPSAGSEQFF.

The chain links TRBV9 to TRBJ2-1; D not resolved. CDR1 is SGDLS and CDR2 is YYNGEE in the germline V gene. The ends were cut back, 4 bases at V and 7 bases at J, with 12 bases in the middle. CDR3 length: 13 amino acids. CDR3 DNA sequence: TGTGCCAGCAGCCTCGGCCGGTCTAATGAGCAGTTCTTC. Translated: CASSLGRSNEQFF.

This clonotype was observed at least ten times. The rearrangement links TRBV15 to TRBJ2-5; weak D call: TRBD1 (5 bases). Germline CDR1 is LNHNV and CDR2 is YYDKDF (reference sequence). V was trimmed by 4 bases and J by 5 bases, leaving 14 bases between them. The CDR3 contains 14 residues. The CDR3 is CATSNRAGPETQYF. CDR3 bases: TGTGCCACCAGCAACCGTGCAGGGCCGGAGACCCAGTACTTC.

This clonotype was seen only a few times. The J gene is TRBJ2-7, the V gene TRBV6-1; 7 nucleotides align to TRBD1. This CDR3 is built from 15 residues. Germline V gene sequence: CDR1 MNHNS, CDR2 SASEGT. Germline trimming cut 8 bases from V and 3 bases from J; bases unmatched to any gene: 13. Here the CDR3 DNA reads TGTGCCAGCGGAAACCCCGGGACAGATAGCTACGAGCAGTACTTC. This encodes CASGNPGTDSYEQYF.

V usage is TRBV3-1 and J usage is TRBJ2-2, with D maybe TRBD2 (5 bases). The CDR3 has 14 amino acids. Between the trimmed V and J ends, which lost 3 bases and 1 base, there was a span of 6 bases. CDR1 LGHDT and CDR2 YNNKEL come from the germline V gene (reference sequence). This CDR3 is CASSQDWNTGELFF. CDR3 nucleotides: TGTGCCAGCAGCCAGGACTGGAACACCGGGGAGCTGTTTTTT. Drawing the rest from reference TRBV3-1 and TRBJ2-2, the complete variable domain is DTAVSQTPKYLVTQMGNDKSIKCEQNLGHDTMYWYKQDSKKFLKIMFSYNNKELIINETVPNRFSPKSPDKAHLNLHINSLELGDSAVYFCASSQDWNTGELFFGEGSRLTVL.

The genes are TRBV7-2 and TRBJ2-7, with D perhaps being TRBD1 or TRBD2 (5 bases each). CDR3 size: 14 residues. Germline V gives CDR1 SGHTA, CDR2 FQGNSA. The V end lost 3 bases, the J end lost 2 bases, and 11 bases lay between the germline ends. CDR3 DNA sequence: TGTGCCAGCAGCTTCCAACGGGACCCCTACGAGCAGTACTTC. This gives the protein CASSFQRDPYEQYF.

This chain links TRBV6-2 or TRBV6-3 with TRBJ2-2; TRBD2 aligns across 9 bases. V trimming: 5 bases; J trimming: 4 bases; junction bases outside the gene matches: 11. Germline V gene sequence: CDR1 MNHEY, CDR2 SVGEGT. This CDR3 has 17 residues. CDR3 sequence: CASSPNPGLASTGELFF. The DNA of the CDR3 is TGTGCCAGCAGTCCTAACCCAGGACTAGCGAGCACCGGGGAGCTGTTTTTT.

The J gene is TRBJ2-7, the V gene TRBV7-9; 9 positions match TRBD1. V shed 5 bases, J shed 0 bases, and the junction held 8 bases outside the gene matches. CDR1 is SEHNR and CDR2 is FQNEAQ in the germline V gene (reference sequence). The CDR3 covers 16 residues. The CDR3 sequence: CASSPVGTGSSYEQYF. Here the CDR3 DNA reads TGTGCCAGCAGCCCCGTAGGGACAGGGAGCTCCTACGAGCAGTACTTC. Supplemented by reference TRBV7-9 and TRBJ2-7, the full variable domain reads DTGVSQNPRHKITKRGQNVTFRCDPISEHNRLYWYRQTLGQGPEFLTYFQNEAQLEKSRLLSDRFSAERPKGSFSTLEIQRTEQGDSAMYLCASSPVGTGSSYEQYFGPGTRLTVT.

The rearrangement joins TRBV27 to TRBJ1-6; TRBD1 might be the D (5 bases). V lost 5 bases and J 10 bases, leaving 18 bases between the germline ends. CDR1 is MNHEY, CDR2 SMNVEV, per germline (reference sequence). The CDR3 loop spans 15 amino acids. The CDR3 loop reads CASSEPRVPESPLHF. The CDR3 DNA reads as TGTGCCAGCAGTGAGCCCAGGGTCCCCGAATCACCCCTCCACTTT.

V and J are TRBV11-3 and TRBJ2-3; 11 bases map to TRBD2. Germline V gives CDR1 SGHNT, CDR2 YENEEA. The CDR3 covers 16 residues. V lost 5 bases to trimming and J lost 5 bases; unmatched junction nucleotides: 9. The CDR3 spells CASSTGTSGILDTQYF. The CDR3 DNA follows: TGTGCCAGCAGCACTGGGACTAGCGGAATACTAGATACGCAGTATTTT.

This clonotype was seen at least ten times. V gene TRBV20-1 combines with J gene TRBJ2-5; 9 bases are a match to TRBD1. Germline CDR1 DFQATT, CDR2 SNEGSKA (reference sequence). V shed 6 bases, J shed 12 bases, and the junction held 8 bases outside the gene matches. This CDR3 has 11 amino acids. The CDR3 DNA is TGCAGTGCGGTGACAGGGGGGGGGGAGTACTTC. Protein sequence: CSAVTGGGEYF.

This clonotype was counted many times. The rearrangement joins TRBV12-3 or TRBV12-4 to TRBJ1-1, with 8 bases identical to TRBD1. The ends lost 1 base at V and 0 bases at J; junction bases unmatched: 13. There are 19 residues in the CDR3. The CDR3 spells CASSLDFWTGLDMNTEAFF. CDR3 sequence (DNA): TGTGCCAGCAGTTTAGATTTCTGGACAGGGCTAGACATGAACACTGAAGCTTTCTTT.

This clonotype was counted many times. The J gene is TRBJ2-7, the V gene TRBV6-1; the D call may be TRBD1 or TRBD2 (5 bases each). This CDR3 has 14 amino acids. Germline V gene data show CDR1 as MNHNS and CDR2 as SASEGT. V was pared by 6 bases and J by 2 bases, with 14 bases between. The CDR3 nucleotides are TGTGCCAGCAGCCCTAGGGACGCCACCTACGAGCAGTACTTC. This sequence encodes CASSPRDATYEQYF.

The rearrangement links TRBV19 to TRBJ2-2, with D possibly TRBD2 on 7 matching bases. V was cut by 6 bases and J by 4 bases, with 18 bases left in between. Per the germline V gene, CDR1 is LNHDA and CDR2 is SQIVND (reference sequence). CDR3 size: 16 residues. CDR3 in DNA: TGTGCCAGTAGCCAGGGACGGGGGGCGCTCACCGGGGAGCTGTTTTTT. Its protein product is CASSQGRGALTGELFF.

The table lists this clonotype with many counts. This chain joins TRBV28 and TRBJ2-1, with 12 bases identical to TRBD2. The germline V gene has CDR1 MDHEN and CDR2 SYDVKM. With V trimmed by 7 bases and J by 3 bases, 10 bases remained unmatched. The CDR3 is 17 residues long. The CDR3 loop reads CASTTRLAGVSYNEQFF. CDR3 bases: TGTGCCAGCACTACCCGACTAGCGGGAGTAAGCTACAATGAGCAGTTCTTC.

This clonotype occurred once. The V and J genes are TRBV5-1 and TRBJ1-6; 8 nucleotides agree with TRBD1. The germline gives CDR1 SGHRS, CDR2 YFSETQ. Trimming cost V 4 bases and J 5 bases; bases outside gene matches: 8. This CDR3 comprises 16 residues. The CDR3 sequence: CASSLGRDRHNSPLHF. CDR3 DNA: TGCGCCAGCAGCCTGGGGAGGGACAGGCATAATTCACCCCTCCACTTT.

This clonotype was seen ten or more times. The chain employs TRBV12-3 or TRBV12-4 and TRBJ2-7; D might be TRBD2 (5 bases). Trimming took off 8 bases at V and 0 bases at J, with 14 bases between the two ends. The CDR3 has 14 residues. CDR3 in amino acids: CASGSGRSSYEQYF. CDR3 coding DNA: TGTGCCAGCGGGAGCGGCAGGAGCTCCTACGAGCAGTACTTC.

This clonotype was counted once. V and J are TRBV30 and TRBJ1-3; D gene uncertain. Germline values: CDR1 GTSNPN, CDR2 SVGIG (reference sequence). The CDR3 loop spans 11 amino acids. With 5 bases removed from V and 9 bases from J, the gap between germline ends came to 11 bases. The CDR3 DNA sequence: TGTGCCTGGGTCACCCTAGGCACCATATATTTT. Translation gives CAWVTLGTIYF.

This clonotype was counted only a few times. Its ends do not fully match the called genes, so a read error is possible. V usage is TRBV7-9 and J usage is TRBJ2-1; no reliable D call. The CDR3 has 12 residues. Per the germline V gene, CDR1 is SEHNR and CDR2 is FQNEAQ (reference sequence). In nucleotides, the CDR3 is TGTGCCAGCAACTTAAACCACAATGAGCAGTTCTTC. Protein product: CASNLNHNEQFF.

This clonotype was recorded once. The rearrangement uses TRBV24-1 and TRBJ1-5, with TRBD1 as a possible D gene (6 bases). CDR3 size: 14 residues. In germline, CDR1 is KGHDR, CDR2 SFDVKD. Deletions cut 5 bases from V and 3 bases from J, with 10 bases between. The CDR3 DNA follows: TGTGCCACCAGTGGCTGGACAGACAATCAGCCCCAGCATTTT. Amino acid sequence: CATSGWTDNQPQHF.